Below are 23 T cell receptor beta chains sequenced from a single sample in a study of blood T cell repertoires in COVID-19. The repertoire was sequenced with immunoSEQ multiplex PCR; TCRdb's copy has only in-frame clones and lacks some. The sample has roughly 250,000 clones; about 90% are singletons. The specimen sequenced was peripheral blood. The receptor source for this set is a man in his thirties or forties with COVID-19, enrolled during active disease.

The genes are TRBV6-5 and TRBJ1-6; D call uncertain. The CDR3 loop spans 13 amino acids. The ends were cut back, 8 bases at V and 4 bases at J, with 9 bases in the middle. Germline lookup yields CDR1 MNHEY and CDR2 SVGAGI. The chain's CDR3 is CASQEAYNSPLHF. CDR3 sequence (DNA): TGTGCCAGCCAAGAGGCTTATAATTCACCCCTCCACTTT.

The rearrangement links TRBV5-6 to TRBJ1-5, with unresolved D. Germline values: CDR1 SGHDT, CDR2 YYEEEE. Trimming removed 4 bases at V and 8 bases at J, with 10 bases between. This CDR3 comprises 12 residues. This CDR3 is CASSQHGEPQHF. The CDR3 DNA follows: TGTGCCAGCAGCCAGCACGGGGAGCCCCAGCATTTT.

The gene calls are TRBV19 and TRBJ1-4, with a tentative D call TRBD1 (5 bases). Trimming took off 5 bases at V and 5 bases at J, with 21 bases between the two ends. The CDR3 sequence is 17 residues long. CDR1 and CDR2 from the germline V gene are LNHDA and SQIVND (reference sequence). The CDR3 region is CASSGSGLNPINEKLFF. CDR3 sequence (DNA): TGTGCCAGTAGTGGGTCGGGACTGAATCCCATAAATGAAAAACTGTTTTTT.

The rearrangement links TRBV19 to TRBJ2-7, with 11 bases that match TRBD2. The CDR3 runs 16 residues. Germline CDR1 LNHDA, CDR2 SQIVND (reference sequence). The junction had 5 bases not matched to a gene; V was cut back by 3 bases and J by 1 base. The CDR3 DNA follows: TGTGCCAGTAGTATCTCGGGACTAGCGGATTCCTACGAGCAGTACTTC. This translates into CASSISGLADSYEQYF.

CDR3 amino acids: CASSQWRGRGETQYF. Written as DNA, the CDR3 is TGTGCCAGCAGCCAATGGAGGGGGCGAGGTGAGACCCAGTACTTC. This rearrangement joins TRBV3-1 (or the pseudogene TRBV3-2) to TRBJ2-5, with a tentative D call TRBD1 (7 bases). The V and J ends lost 2 bases and 5 bases respectively, with 15 bases between them. The CDR3 has 15 residues. CDR1 is LGHDT, CDR2 YNNKEL, per germline (reference sequence).

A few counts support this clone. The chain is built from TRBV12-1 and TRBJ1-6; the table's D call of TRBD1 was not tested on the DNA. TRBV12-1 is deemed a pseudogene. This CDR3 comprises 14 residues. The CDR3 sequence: CASSFPGYNSPLHF. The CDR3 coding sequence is TGTGCCAGCAGCTTCCCAGGGTATAATTCACCCCTCCACTTT.

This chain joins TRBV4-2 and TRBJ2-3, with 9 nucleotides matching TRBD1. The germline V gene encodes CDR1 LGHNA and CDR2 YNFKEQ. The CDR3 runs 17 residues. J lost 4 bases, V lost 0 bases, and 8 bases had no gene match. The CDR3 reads CASSQERSGTGSDTQYF. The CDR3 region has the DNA TGTGCCAGCAGCCAAGAAAGGTCCGGGACAGGGTCAGATACGCAGTATTTT.

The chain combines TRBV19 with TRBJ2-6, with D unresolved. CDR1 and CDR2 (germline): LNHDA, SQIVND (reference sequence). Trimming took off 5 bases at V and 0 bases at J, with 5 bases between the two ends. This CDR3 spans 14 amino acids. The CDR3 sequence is CASSFFSGANVLTF. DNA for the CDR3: TGTGCCAGTAGTTTCTTCTCTGGGGCCAACGTCCTGACTTTC.

CDR3 protein: CASSLEWDRVDTEAFF. The CDR3 DNA is TGCGCCAGCAGCTTGGAATGGGACAGGGTTGACACTGAAGCTTTCTTT. This sequence joins TRBV5-1 and TRBJ1-1; 9 nucleotides agree with TRBD1. Losses at the gene ends were 0 bases for V and 3 bases for J; bases not matched to a gene: 6. In germline, CDR1 is SGHRS, CDR2 YFSETQ. The CDR3 contains 16 residues. The full variable domain, with the rest looked up from reference TRBV5-1 and TRBJ1-1, is KAGVTQTPRYLIKTRGQQVTLSCSPISGHRSVSWYQQTPGQGLQFLFEYFSETQRNKGNFPGRFSGRQFSNSRSEMNVSTLELGDSALYLCASSLEWDRVDTEAFFGQGTRLTVV.

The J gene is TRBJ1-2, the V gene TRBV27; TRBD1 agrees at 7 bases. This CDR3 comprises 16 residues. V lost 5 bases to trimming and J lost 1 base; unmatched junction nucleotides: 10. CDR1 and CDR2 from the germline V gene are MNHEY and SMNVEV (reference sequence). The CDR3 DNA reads TGTGCCAGCAGTCCGAATCCCCGGGACAGTAACTATGGCTACACCTTC. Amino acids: CASSPNPRDSNYGYTF.

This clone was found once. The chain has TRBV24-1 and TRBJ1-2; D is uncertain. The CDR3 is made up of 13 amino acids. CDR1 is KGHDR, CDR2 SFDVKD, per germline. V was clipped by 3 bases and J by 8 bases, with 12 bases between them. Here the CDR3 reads CATSDGPTGGYTF. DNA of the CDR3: TGTGCCACCAGTGATGGCCCCACGGGAGGCTACACCTTC.

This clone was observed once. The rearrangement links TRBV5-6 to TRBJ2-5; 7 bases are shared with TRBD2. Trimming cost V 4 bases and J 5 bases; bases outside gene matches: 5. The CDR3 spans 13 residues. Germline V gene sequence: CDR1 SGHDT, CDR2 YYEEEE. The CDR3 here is CASSPTGRETQYF. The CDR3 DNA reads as TGTGCCAGCAGCCCGACCGGGAGGGAGACCCAGTACTTC.

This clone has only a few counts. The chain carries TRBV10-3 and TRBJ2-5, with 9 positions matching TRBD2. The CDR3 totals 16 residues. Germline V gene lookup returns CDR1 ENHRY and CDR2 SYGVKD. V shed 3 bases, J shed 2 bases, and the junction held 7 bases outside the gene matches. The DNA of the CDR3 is TGTGCCATCAGTGAACTGTCTAGCGGGATACAAGAGACCCAGTACTTC. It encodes CAISELSSGIQETQYF.

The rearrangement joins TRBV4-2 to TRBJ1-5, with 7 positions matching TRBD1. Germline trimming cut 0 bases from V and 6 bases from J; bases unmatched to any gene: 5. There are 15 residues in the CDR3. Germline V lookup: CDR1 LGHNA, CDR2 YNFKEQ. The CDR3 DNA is TGTGCCAGCAGCCAAGAGATAGGGGGCGGTCAGCCCCAGCATTTT. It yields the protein CASSQEIGGGQPQHF.

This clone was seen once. The CDR3 DNA sequence: TGTGCCAGCAGCCGATCCGGACAGCAAGGAGAGACCCAGTACTTC. It yields the protein CASSRSGQQGETQYF. V usage is TRBV16 and J usage is TRBJ2-5, with D possibly being TRBD1 (6 bases). The germline CDR1 and CDR2 sequences are KGHSY and FQNENV. The CDR3 is 15 amino acids. V was shortened by 4 bases and J by 4 bases, with 16 bases between the two germline ends.

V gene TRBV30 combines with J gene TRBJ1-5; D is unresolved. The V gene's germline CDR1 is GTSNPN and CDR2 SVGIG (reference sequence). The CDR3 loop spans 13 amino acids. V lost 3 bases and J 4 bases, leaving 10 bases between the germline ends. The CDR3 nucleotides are TGTGCCTGGAGCCCCGACGGGAATCAGCCCCAGCATTTT. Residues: CAWSPDGNQPQHF.

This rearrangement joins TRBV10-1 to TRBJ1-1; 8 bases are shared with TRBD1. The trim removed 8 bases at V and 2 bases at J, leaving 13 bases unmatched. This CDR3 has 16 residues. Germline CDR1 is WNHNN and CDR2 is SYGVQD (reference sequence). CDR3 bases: TGCGCCAGCTATAGGCTCCAGGGGGCGAGCAACACTGAAGCTTTCTTT. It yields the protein CASYRLQGASNTEAFF.

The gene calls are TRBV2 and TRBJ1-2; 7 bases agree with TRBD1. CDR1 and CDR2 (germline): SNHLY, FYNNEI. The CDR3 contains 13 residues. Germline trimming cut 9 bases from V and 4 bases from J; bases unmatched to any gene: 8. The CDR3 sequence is CARQDRALYGYTF. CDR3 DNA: TGTGCCAGACAAGACAGGGCTCTCTATGGCTACACCTTC.

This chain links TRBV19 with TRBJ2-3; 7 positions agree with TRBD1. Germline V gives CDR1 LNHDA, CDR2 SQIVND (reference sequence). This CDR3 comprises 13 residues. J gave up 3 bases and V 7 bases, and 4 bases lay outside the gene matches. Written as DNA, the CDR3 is TGTGCCAGTAAGAGGGGGCCAACAGATACGCAGTATTTT. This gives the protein CASKRGPTDTQYF.

As DNA, the CDR3 is TGTGCCAGCAGCCACAGCAGGGTAGGAGACTATGGCTACACCTTC. Translation gives CASSHSRVGDYGYTF. V usage is TRBV4-2 and J usage is TRBJ1-2; D is perhaps TRBD1 (5 bases). The CDR3 totals 15 residues. Germline V CDR1 and CDR2: LGHNA, YNFKEQ. Trimming stripped 3 bases from V and 3 bases from J, with 14 bases between.

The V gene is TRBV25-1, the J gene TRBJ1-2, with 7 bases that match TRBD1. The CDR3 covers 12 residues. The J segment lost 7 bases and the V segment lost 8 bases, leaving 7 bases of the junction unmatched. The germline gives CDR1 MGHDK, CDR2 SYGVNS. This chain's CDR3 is CASQGGSFGYTF. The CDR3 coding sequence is TGTGCCAGCCAGGGGGGATCGTTTGGCTACACCTTC.

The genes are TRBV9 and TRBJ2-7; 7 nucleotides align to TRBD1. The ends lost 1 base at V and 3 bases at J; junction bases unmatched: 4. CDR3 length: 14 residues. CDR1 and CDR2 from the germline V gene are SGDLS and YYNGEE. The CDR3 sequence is CASSVFAGGYEQYF. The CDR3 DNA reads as TGTGCCAGCAGCGTATTTGCAGGGGGCTACGAGCAGTACTTC.

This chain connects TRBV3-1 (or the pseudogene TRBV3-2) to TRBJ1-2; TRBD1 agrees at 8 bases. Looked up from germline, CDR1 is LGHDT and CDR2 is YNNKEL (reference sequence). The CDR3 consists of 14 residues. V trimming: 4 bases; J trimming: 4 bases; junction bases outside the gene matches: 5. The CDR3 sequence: CASSLGQGLYGYTF. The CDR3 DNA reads TGTGCCAGCAGCCTCGGACAGGGCCTCTATGGCTACACCTTC.